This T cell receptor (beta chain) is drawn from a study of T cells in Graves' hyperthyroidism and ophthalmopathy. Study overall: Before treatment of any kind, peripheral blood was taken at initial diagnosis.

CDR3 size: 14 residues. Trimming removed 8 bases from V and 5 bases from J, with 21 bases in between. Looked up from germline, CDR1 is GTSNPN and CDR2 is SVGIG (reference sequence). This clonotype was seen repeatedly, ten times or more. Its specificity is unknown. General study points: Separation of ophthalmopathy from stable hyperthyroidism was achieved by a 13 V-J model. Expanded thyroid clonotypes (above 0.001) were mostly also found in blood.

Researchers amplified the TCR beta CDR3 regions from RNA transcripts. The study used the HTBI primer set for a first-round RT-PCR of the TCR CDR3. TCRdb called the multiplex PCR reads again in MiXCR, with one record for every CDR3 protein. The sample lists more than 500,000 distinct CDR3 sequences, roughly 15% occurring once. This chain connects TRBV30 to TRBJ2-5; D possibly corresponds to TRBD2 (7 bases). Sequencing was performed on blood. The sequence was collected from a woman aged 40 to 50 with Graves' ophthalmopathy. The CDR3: CAGEGYRVRETQYF. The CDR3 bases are TGTGCCGGGGAGGGTTACAGGGTGCGGGAGACCCAGTACTTC.